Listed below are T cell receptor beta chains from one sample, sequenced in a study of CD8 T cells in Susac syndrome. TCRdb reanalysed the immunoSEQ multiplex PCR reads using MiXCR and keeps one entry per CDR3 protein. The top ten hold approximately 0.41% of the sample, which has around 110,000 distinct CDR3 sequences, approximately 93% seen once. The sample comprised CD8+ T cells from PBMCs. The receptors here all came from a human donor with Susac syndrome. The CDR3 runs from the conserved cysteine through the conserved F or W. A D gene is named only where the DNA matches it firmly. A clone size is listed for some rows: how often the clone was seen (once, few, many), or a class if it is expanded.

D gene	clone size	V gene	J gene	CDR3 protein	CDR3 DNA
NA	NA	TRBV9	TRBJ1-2	CASRSTNYGYTF	TGTGCCAGCAGGTCCACTAACTATGGCTACACCTTC
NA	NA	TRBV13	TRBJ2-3	CASSLAPGNTQYF	TGTGCCAGCAGCTTAGCCCCCGGGAACACGCAGTATTTT
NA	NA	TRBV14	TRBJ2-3	CASSQPGRVDTQYF	TGTGCCAGCAGCCAGCCAGGGCGGGTGGATACGCAGTATTTT
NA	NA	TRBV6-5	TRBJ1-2	CASTLGRDGYTF	TGTGCCAGCACCCTCGGGAGGGATGGCTACACCTTC
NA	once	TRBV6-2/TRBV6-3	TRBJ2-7	CASSYSLGNEQYF	TGTGCCAGCAGTTACTCGTTGGGAAACGAGCAGTACTTC
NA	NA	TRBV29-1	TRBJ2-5	CSVEDLGSLQETQYF	TGCAGCGTTGAAGATCTGGGCAGCCTACAAGAGACCCAGTACTTC
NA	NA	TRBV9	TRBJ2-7	CASSPGGDRSSYEQYF	TGTGCCAGCAGCCCCGGGGGGGACAGGAGCTCCTACGAGCAGTACTTC
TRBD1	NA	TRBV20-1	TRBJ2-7	CSARPRDRGHEQYF	TGCAGTGCTAGACCCCGGGACAGGGGCCACGAGCAGTACTTC
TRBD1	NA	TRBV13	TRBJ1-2	CASSPGQGVNYGYTF	TGTGCCAGCAGCCCTGGACAGGGCGTGAACTATGGCTACACCTTC
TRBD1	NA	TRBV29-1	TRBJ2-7	CSVEEGQGAIYEQYF	TGCAGCGTTGAAGAAGGACAGGGGGCAATCTACGAGCAGTACTTC
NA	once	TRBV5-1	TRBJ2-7	CASSLALGFGNEQYF	TGCGCCAGCAGCTTGGCGTTAGGCTTCGGGAACGAGCAGTACTTC
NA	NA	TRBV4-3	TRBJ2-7	CASSQEVGSTGEQYF	TGCGCCAGCAGCCAAGAAGTAGGTAGCACAGGCGAGCAGTACTTC
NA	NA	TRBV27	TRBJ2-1	CASSDGFYNEQFF	TGTGCCAGCAGTGACGGGTTCTACAATGAGCAGTTCTTC
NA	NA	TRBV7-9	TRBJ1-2	CASSFSTAYYGYTF	TGTGCCAGCAGCTTCTCGACAGCCTACTATGGCTACACCTTC
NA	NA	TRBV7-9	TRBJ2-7	CASSQTSDSYEQYF	TGTGCCAGCAGCCAAACCAGTGATTCCTACGAGCAGTACTTC
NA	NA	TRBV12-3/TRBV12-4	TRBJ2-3	CASSLFRDRPTDTQYF	TGTGCCAGCAGTTTGTTCCGTGACAGGCCCACAGATACGCAGTATTTT
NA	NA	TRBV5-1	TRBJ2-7	CASSLRGDYEQYF	TGCGCCAGCAGCTTGAGGGGGGACTACGAGCAGTACTTC
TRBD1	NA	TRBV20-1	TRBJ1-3	CSARPDRVGNTIYF	TGCAGTGCTAGACCCGACAGGGTTGGAAACACCATATATTTT
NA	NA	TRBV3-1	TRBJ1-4	CASSQEDGFSEKLFF	TGTGCCAGCAGCCAAGAAGACGGGTTCAGCGAAAAACTGTTTTTT
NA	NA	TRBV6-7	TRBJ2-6	CASSLVEWAGNSGANVLTF	TGTGCCAGCAGCCTCGTGGAGTGGGCAGGGAACTCTGGGGCCAACGTCCTGACTTTC
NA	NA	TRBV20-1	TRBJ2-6	CSAIQERDGANVLTF	TGCAGTGCAATCCAGGAACGGGATGGGGCCAACGTCCTGACTTTC
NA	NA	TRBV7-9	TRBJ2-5	CASSLLPGVASQETQYF	TGTGCCAGCAGCTTATTACCAGGGGTCGCGTCCCAAGAGACCCAGTACTTC
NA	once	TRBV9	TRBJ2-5	CASSVGGRIETQYF	TGTGCCAGCAGCGTAGGTGGGAGGATAGAGACCCAGTACTTC
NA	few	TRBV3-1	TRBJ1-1	CASSQDRGDTEAFF	TGTGCCAGCAGCCAAGATCGGGGTGACACTGAAGCTTTCTTT
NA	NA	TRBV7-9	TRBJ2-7	CASSSAPALRERTYEQYF	TGTGCCAGCAGCTCTGCTCCCGCCCTTAGGGAGCGGACCTACGAGCAGTACTTC
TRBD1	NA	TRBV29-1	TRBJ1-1	CSVEDRGGDSNTEAFF	TGCAGCGTTGAAGATCGGGGGGGGGACAGCAACACTGAAGCTTTCTTT
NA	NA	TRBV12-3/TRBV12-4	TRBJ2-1	CASSPASNEQFF	TGTGCCAGCAGTCCCGCCAGTAATGAGCAGTTCTTC
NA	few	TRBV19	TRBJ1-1	CASSLGQVNTEAFF	TGTGCCAGTAGTTTGGGGCAGGTGAACACTGAAGCTTTCTTT
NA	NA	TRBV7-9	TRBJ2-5	CASSLDSPLGYF	TGTGCCAGCAGCTTAGACTCCCCGTTGGGGTACTTC
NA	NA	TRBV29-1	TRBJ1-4	CSVEQGTNEKLFF	TGCAGCGTTGAACAGGGGACTAATGAAAAACTGTTTTTT
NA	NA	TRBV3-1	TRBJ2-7	CASSQEQDPTYEQYF	TGTGCCAGCAGCCAAGAACAGGACCCCACCTACGAGCAGTACTTC
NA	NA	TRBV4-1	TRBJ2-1	CASTKGGQGYNEQFF	TGCGCCAGCACCAAGGGGGGCCAGGGCTACAATGAGCAGTTCTTC
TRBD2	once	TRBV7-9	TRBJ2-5	CASSSTSGVQETQYF	TGTGCCAGCAGCTCGACTAGCGGGGTGCAAGAGACCCAGTACTTC
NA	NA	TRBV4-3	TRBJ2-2	CASSQGTGVAGELFF	TGCGCCAGCAGCCAAGGGACCGGGGTAGCCGGGGAGCTGTTTTTT
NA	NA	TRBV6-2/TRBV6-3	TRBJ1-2	CASSYADRFDFGYTF	TGTGCCAGCAGTTACGCCGACAGGTTCGACTTTGGCTACACCTTC
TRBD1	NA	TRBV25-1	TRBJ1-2	CASSGPAGQVDYGYTF	TGTGCCAGCAGTGGACCGGCGGGACAGGTCGACTATGGCTACACCTTC